Detailed here is one T cell receptor (beta chain). The data were obtained in a study of shared clonotypes between healthy human individuals. CDR1 and CDR2 (germline): LNHDA, SQIVND (reference sequence). V shed 1 base, J shed 6 bases, and the junction held 2 bases outside the gene matches. This CDR3 spans 14 amino acids. Profiling relied on immunoSEQ multiplex PCR, and the TCRdb table lists in-frame clones only, not all of them. The sample records under 1,100,000 clones, about 75% being singletons. The clonotype comes from a man aged 18 to 29 in good health. The chain combines TRBV19 with TRBJ1-5; 8 nucleotides agree with TRBD1. Sequencing used memory CD4+ T cells sorted from blood. Subset here: CD45RA-negative fraction. The CDR3 bases are TGTGCCAGTAGTATAGGCCAGGGGGCTCAGCCCCAGCATTTT. Protein product: CASSIGQGAQPQHF.